This TCR beta chain was retrieved from a study of cytomegalovirus exposure and HLA in healthy donors. The wider study: Approximately 200 million T cells yielded 110 million or so unique TCR beta sequences in earlier analysis. HLA-typed donors were the source of 82 million or so unique TCRs, which an early data release held. Broader study findings: Many donors shared some public TCRs, even though most TCR sequences were rare.

V shed 4 bases and J 2 bases; nucleotides not matched to a gene: 4. The CDR3 contains 15 residues. Germline V gene lookup returns CDR1 MNHEY and CDR2 SVGAGI. Primers: 60 Vbeta forward and 13 Jbeta reverse. The data were produced by immunoSEQ multiplex PCR, yet TCRdb's version contains in-frame clones alone and is incomplete. Among about 160,000 clones listed, 80% to 90% were seen once. Comments on this clone: Its antigen is not identified.

The sequencing sample was made of PBMCs. The sequence came from a man aged 18 to 29 in good health and CMV-seronegative. This chain connects TRBV6-5 to TRBJ2-5; 10 bases are shared with TRBD2. The CDR3 here is CASSSGLAYQETQYF. As DNA, the CDR3 is TGTGCCAGCAGTTCGGGACTAGCGTATCAAGAGACCCAGTACTTC.